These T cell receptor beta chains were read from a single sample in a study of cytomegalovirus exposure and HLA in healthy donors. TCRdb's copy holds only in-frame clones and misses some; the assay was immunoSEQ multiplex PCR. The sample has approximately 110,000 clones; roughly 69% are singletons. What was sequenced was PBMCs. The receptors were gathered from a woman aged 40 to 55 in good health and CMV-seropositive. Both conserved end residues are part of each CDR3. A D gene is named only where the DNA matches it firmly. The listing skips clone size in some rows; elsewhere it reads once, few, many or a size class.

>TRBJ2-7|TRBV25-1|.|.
CASSGSAGLYEQYF
TGTGCCAGCAGTGGTAGCGCGGGGCTATACGAGCAGTACTTC
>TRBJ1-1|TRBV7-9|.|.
CASSLDPREAFF
TGTGCCAGCAGCTTAGATCCTCGTGAAGCTTTCTTT
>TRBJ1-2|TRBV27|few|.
CASRWDSRAGYTF
TGTGCCAGCCGTTGGGACTCACGGGCTGGCTACACCTTC
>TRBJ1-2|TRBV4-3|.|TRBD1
CASSQGPQGANYGYTF
TGCGCCAGCAGCCAAGGTCCGCAGGGGGCAAACTATGGCTACACCTTC
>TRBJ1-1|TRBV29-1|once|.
CSVALGGEAFF
TGCAGCGTTGCTCTCGGGGGTGAAGCTTTCTTT
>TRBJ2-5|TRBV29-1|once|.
CSVDVPPLIRETQYF
TGCAGCGTTGATGTCCCACCACTAATCCGAGAGACCCAGTACTTC
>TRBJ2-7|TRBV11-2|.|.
CASSLDSTYEQYF
TGTGCCAGCAGCTTGGACAGTACCTACGAGCAGTACTTC
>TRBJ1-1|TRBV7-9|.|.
CASSNEENTEAFF
TGTGCCAGCAGCAACGAGGAGAACACTGAAGCTTTCTTT
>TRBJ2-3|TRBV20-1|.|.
CSASSWDTQYF
TGCAGTGCTAGCAGTTGGGATACGCAGTATTTT
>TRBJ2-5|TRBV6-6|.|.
CASRLVQALQETQYF
TGTGCCAGCAGGCTAGTGCAAGCTCTCCAAGAGACCCAGTACTTC
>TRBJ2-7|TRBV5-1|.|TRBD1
CASSLTPGQSYYEQYF
TGCGCCAGCAGCTTAACCCCGGGACAGAGCTACTACGAGCAGTACTTC
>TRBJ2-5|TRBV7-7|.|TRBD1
CASSLSWGQGGETQYF
TGTGCCAGCAGCTTAAGCTGGGGACAGGGGGGGGAGACCCAGTACTTC
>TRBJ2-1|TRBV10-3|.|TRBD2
CAISMKTGTSGVRGSYNEQFF
TGTGCCATCAGTATGAAAACCGGGACTAGCGGGGTCCGAGGGTCCTACAATGAGCAGTTCTTC
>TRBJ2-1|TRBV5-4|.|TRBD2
CASSAAGGRNEQFF
TGTGCCAGCAGCGCAGCGGGGGGGCGCAATGAGCAGTTCTTC
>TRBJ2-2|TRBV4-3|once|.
CASSQDPGGAGTGELFF
TGCGCCAGCAGCCAAGATCCCGGCGGGGCGGGCACCGGGGAGCTGTTTTTT
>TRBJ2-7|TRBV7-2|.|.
CASSLALPASYEQYF
TGTGCCAGCAGCTTAGCGCTGCCAGCGTCCTACGAGCAGTACTTC
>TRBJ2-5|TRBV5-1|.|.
CASSLNGQETQYF
TGCGCCAGCAGCTTAAACGGCCAAGAGACCCAGTACTTC
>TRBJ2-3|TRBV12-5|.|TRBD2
CASGLLWTSGDTDTQYF
TGTGCTAGTGGTTTGCTTTGGACTAGCGGGGACACAGATACGCAGTATTTT
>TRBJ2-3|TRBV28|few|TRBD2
CASSSEGTRELTDTQYF
TGTGCCAGCAGTTCGGAAGGGACTAGGGAGCTCACAGATACGCAGTATTTT
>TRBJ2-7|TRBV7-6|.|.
CASSLGRESSYEQYF
TGTGCCAGCAGCTTAGGGAGGGAGAGCTCCTACGAGCAGTACTTC
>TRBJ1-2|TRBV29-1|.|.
CSVGGQGGDGYTF
TGCAGCGTTGGTGGACAAGGAGGGGATGGCTACACCTTC
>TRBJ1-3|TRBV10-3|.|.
CATGYGGTGNTIYF
TGTGCCACGGGATACGGGGGGACTGGAAACACCATATATTTT
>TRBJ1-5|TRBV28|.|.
CASSLATQPQHF
TGTGCCAGCAGTTTAGCTACCCAGCCCCAGCATTTT
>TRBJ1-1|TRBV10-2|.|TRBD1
CASSSGTEALDTEAFF
TGCGCCAGCAGCTCTGGGACAGAGGCGTTGGACACTGAAGCTTTCTTT
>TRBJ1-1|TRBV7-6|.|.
CASSLAQNTEAFF
TGTGCCAGCAGCTTAGCACAGAACACTGAAGCTTTCTTT
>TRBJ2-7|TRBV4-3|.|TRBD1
CASSQGQGYLYEQYF
TGCGCCAGCAGCCAAGGACAGGGCTATCTCTACGAGCAGTACTTC
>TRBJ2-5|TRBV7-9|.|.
CASSLSGYETQYF
TGTGCCAGCAGCTTATCAGGGTACGAGACCCAGTACTTC
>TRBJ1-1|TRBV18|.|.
CASSYAGGVAEAFF
TGTGCCAGTTCATACGCCGGGGGGGTTGCTGAAGCTTTCTTT
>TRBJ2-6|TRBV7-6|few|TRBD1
CASEAGQGALSGANVLTF
TGTGCCAGTGAGGCAGGACAGGGGGCTTTGAGCGGGGCCAACGTCCTGACTTTC
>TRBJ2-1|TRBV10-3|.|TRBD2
CATALAGDYNEQFF
TGTGCCACCGCACTAGCGGGGGATTACAATGAGCAGTTCTTC
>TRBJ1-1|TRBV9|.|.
CASSVGQAMNTEAFF
TGTGCCAGCAGCGTAGGGCAGGCGATGAACACTGAAGCTTTCTTT
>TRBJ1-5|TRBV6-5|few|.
CASSYAGPQGNQPQHF
TGTGCCAGCAGTTACGCGGGGCCCCAGGGCAATCAGCCCCAGCATTTT
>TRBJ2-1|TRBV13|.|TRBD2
CASSVSGGGVYNEQFF
TGTGCCAGCAGCGTTAGCGGGGGGGGCGTCTACAATGAGCAGTTCTTC
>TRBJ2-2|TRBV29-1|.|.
CSVARITGELFF
TGCAGCGTTGCCAGGATCACCGGGGAGCTGTTTTTT
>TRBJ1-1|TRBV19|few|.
CASRTGNTEAFF
TGTGCCAGTAGAACAGGGAACACTGAAGCTTTCTTT
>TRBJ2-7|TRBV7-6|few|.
CASSLVGLSYEQYF
TGTGCCAGCAGCTTAGTAGGACTCTCCTACGAGCAGTACTTC
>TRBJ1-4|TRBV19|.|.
CASSISGTKHEKLFF
TGTGCCAGTAGTATATCCGGGACAAAGCATGAAAAACTGTTTTTT
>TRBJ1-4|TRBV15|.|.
CATSRPGADSEKLFF
TGTGCCACCAGCAGGCCAGGAGCCGACAGTGAAAAACTGTTTTTT
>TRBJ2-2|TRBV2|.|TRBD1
CANGGTGNGELFF
TGTGCCAACGGAGGGACAGGGAACGGGGAGCTGTTTTTT
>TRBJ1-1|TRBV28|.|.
CASRIQGNTEAFF
TGTGCCAGCAGAATACAGGGGAACACTGAAGCTTTCTTT
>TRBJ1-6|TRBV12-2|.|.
CASRLRDRGRIYDSPLHF
TGTGCAAGTCGCTTACGAGACAGGGGCCGTATATATGATTCACCCCTCCACTTT
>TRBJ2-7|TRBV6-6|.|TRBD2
CASSYPLAGAEQYF
TGTGCCAGCAGTTACCCACTAGCGGGGGCTGAGCAGTACTTC
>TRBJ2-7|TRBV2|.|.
CASRTGQAYEQYF
TGTGCCAGCAGGACCGGACAAGCCTACGAGCAGTACTTC
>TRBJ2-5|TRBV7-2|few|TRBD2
CASSRGLAQRETQYF
TGTGCCAGCAGCCGGGGACTAGCGCAGCGGGAGACCCAGTACTTC
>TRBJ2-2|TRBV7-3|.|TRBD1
CASSLMAGGTGELFF
TGTGCCAGCAGCTTAATGGCAGGGGGCACCGGGGAGCTGTTTTTT
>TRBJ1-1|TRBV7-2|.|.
CASSLEAGVDTEAFF
TGTGCCAGCAGCTTAGAAGCAGGGGTGGACACTGAAGCTTTCTTT
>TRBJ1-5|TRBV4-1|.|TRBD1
CASSQEGETGNQPQHF
TGCGCCAGCAGCCAAGAAGGGGAGACAGGGAATCAGCCCCAGCATTTT
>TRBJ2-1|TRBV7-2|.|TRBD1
CASSTDRGGEQFF
TGTGCCAGCAGCACCGACAGGGGGGGTGAGCAGTTCTTC
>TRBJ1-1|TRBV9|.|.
CASSVEGGLNTEAFF
TGTGCCAGCAGCGTAGAGGGGGGGCTAAACACTGAAGCTTTCTTT